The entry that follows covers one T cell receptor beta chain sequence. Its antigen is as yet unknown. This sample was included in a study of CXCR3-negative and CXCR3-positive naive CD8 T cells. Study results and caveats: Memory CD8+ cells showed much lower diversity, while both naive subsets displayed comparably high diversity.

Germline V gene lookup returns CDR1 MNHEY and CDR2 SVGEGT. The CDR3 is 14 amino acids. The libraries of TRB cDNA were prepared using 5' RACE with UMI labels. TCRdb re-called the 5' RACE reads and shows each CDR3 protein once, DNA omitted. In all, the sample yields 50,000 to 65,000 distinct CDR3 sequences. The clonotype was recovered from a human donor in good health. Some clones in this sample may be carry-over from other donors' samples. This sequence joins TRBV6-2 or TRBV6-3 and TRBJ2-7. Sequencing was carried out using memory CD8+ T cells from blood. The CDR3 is CASSYDLSSYEQYF.